The entry below gives a single TCR beta chain sequence along with its context. Its antigen remains unknown. Both 60 Vbeta primers and 13 Jbeta primers went into the PCR. The method was immunoSEQ multiplex PCR; TCRdb's version includes in-frame clones alone and lacks a portion of them. The data hold some 200,000 clones, with around 86% observed a single time. This entry is derived from a study of cytomegalovirus exposure and HLA in healthy donors. Study outcomes and limitations: Immune exposure was documented only through CMV serostatus.

Germline assignment: CDR1 MNHEY and CDR2 SVGAGI. The CDR3 covers 14 residues. J was trimmed by 4 bases and V by 6 bases; bases with no gene match: 4. This chain uses TRBV6-5 with TRBJ1-3; 9 nucleotides align to TRBD1. This receptor was obtained from a woman aged 18-29 years in good health and CMV-seronegative. Sequencing was carried out using PBMCs. For the CDR3, the DNA is TGTGCCAGCAGCTGGGACAGGGAAGGAAACACCATATATTTT. It specifies CASSWDREGNTIYF.